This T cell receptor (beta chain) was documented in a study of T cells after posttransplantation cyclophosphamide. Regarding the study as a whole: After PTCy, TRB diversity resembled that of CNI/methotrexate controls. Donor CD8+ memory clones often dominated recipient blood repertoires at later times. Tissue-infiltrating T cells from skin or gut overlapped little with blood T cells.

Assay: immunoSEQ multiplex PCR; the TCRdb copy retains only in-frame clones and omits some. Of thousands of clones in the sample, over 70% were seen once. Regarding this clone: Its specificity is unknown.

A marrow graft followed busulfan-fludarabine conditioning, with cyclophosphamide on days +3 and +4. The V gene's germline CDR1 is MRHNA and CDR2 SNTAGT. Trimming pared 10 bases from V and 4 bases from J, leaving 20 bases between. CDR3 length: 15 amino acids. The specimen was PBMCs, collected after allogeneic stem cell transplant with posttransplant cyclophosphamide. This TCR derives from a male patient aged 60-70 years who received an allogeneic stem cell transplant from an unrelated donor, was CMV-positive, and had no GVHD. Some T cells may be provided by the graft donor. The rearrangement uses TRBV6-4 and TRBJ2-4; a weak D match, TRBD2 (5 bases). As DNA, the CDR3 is TGTGCCACTCCATTGGCGGGCCCGGCGAAAAACATTCAGTACTTC. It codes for CATPLAGPAKNIQYF.